This T cell receptor beta chain was sequenced for a study of OX40 agonist ivuxolimab in advanced cancers. Study-wide context: Patients' therapy was ivuxolimab, an antibody that acts as an agonist of OX40 (CD134). Cancers in dose escalation were hepatocellular, melanoma, renal cell and head and neck.

On this clone itself: Its specificity is not known.

V shed 0 bases, J shed 4 bases, and the junction held 4 bases outside the gene matches. The CDR3 consists of 15 residues. Germline V gene sequence: CDR1 SGHRS, CDR2 YFSETQ. Repertoires were generated with immunoSEQ multiplex PCR, while TCRdb's copy carries only in-frame clones and drops some. The table records about 44,000 clones, 80% of them present only once. Study-wide results and limits: Relatively little clonal expansion, among the lowest observed, appeared in partial responders at 0.1-3.0 mg/kg.

This TCR came from an adult with an advanced solid tumor such as melanoma, head and neck, liver or kidney cancer. The sample was CD4+ or CD8+ T cells sorted from blood, taken in a trial of the OX40 agonist ivuxolimab. The rearrangement links TRBV5-1 to TRBJ2-3; TRBD1 agrees at 8 bases. The CDR3 DNA follows: TGCGCCAGCAGCTTGGTGGCAGGGGGCGCAGATACGCAGTATTTT. The encoded protein is CASSLVAGGADTQYF.